The text below deals with one T cell receptor beta chain. TCRdb processed the 5' RACE reads anew with MiXCR; each CDR3 protein has one entry. The sample has around 380,000 distinct CDR3 sequences, about 28% seen once. The CDR3 has 13 residues. With 10 bases removed from V and 1 base from J, the gap between germline ends came to 11 bases. The V gene's germline CDR1 is SEHNR and CDR2 FQNEAQ (reference sequence). This specimen belongs to a study of identical twins' blood T cells. The V gene is TRBV7-9, the J gene TRBJ1-3; tentatively, D is TRBD1 (5 bases). The sequenced sample was PBMCs. The receptor's source is a woman aged 18-49 years in good health. The CDR3 nucleotides are TGTGCCATCGCGGGGCGGTCTGGAAACACCATATATTTT. Its protein product is CAIAGRSGNTIYF.